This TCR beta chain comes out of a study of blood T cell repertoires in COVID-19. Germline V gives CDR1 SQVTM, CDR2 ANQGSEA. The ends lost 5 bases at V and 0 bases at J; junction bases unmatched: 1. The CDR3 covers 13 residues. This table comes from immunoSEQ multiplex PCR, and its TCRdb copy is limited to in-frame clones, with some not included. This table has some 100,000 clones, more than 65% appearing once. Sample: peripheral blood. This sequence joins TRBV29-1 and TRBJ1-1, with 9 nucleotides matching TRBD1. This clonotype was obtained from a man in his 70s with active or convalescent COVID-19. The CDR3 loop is CSVRDRVNTEAFF. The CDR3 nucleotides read TGCAGCGTTAGGGACAGGGTGAACACTGAAGCTTTCTTT.